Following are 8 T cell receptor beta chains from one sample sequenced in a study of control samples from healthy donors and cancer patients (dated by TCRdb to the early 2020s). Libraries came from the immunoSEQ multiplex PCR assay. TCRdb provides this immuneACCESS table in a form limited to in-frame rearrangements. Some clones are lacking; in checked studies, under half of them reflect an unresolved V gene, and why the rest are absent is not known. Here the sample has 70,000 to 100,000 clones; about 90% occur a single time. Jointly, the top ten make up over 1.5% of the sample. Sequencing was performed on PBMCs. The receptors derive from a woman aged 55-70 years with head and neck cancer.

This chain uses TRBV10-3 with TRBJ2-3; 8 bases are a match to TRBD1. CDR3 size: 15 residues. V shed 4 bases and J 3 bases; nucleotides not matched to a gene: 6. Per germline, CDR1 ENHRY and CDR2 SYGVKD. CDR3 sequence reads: CAISGGQGTTDTQYF. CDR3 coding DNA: TGTGCCATCAGTGGCGGACAGGGTACGACAGATACGCAGTATTTT.

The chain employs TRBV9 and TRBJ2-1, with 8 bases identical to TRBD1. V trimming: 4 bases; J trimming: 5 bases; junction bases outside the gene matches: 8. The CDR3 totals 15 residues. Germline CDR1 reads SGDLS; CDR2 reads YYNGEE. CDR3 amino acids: CASSRAGGTDNEQFF. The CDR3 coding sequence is TGTGCCAGCAGCCGAGCAGGGGGCACGGACAATGAGCAGTTCTTC.

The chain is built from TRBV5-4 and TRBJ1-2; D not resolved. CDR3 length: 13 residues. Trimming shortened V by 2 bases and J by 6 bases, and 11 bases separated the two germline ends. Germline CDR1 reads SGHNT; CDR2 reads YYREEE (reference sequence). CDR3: CASSFGQSNGYTF. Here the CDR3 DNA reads TGTGCCAGCAGCTTCGGCCAATCTAATGGCTACACCTTC.

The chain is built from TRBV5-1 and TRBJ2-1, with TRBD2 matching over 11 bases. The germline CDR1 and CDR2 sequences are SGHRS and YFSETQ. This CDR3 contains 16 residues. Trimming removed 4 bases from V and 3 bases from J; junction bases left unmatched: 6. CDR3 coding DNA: TGCGCCAGCAGCGAAGGGACTAGCGGCCTCTACAATGAGCAGTTCTTC. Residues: CASSEGTSGLYNEQFF. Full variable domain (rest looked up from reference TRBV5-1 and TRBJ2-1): KAGVTQTPRYLIKTRGQQVTLSCSPISGHRSVSWYQQTPGQGLQFLFEYFSETQRNKGNFPGRFSGRQFSNSRSEMNVSTLELGDSALYLCASSEGTSGLYNEQFFGPGTRLTVL.

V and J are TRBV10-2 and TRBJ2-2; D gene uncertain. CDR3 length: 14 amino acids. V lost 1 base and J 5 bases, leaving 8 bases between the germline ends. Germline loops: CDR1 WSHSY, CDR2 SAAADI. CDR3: CASSEYALTGELFF. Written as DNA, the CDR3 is TGCGCCAGCAGTGAGTACGCCCTGACCGGGGAGCTGTTTTTT.

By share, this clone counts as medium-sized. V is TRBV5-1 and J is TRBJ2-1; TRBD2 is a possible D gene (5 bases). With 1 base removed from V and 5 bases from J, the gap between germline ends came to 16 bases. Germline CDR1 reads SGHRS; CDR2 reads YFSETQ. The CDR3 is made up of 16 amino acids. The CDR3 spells CASSLPLTGFDNEQFF. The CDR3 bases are TGCGCCAGCAGCTTGCCTCTTACGGGATTTGACAATGAGCAGTTCTTC.

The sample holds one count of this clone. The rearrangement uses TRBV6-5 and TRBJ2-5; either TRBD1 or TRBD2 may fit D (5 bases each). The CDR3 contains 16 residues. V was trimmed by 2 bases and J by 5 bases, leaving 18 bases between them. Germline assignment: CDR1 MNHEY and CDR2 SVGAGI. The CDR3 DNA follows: TGTGCCAGCAGTTACACATCCGGGACCCCCGGGGAGACCCAGTACTTC. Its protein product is CASSYTSGTPGETQYF.

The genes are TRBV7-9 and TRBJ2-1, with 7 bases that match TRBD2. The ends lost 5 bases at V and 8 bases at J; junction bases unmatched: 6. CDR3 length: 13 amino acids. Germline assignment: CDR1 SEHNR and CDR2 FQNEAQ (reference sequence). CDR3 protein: CASSPIGLDEQFF. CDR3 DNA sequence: TGTGCCAGCAGCCCCATCGGACTAGATGAGCAGTTCTTC.